Below, one TCR beta chain is given with its context. TCRdb recomputed calls from the PCR reads with MiXCR, one row per CDR3 protein. Here the sample spans about 11,000 distinct CDR3 sequences, less than 70% being singletons. Trimming left V 1 base short and J 9 bases short, with 22 bases between. There are 16 residues in the CDR3. The V gene's germline CDR1 is MDHEN and CDR2 SYDVKM. This entry belongs to a study of tumor-infiltrating lymphocytes in oesophageal squamous cell carcinoma. This TCR came from a male donor with esophageal squamous cell carcinoma. The source material was esophageal tumor tissue. The chain is built from TRBV28 and TRBJ2-7, with a tentative D call TRBD1 (5 bases). CDR3 amino acids: CASSLSTLGARDTQYF. Written as DNA, the CDR3 is TGTGCCAGCAGTTTATCCACTTTAGGGGCTAGAGATACGCAGTACTTC.